This T cell receptor (beta chain) was found in a study of graft-versus-host responses after intestinal transplantation. Across the whole study: Grafts that recipients had were multivisceral, liver-intestinal, or isolated intestinal transplants.

The table came from immunoSEQ multiplex PCR; TCRdb's copy has only in-frame clones and leaves some out. The sample carries around 120,000 clones, roughly 93% recorded once. To note about this clone: What it binds is not known.

The sequenced sample was unstimulated CD4+ T cells sorted from spleen or lymph node cells, obtained before intestinal transplant. The source of this sequence is a human donor who received an intestinal transplant.

The CDR3 is CAWSPLSGAGGTEAFF. The CDR3 DNA is TGTGCCTGGAGTCCCCTCTCTGGGGCGGGGGGCACTGAAGCTTTCTTT. The genes are TRBV30 and TRBJ1-1; tentative D call: TRBD1 (5 bases). The V gene lost 2 bases and the J gene lost 4 bases, with 20 bases spanning the gap. In germline, CDR1 is GTSNPN, CDR2 SVGIG (reference sequence). There are 16 residues in the CDR3.